These T cell receptor beta chains were read from a single sample in a study of blood T cell repertoires in COVID-19. Assay: immunoSEQ multiplex PCR; the TCRdb copy retains only in-frame clones and omits some. The sample includes about 270,000 clones, 80% to 90% of them seen just once. Sequenced input: PBMCs or T cells enriched from blood (not recorded which). Receptors were obtained from a woman aged 18-29 years who had recovered from COVID-19. Each CDR3 is given with its conserved first and last residue. D genes are given only for firm matches. Clone size is not always given. Where it is, it says once, few, many or a class for expanded clones.

V	size	J	D	DNA	CDR3
TRBV23-1	-	TRBJ1-2	-	TGCGCCAACCTCCAGGATAACTATGGCTACACCTTC	CANLQDNYGYTF
TRBV3-1/TRBV3-2	once	TRBJ1-3	-	TGTGCCAGCAGCCAAGATCCAAGCGGAAACACCATATATTTT	CASSQDPSGNTIYF
TRBV10-3	-	TRBJ2-3	TRBD2	TGTGCCATCAGTGAGTCACTAGCGGGTAATAAAAATACGCAGTATTTT	CAISESLAGNKNTQYF
TRBV3-1/TRBV3-2	-	TRBJ2-5	-	TGTGCCAGCAGCCAAAGCTGGGAGACCCAGTACTTC	CASSQSWETQYF
TRBV28	-	TRBJ1-6	-	TGTGCCAGCAGTCCCGTTTCGAGGCCCGGTTCACCCCTCCACTTT	CASSPVSRPGSPLHF
TRBV7-9	-	TRBJ2-5	TRBD1	TGTGCCAGCAGCTTAGAGGGGGCAGGGGAGACCCAGTACTTC	CASSLEGAGETQYF
TRBV3-1/TRBV3-2	-	TRBJ2-5	-	TGTGCCAGCAGCCAAGTTGTGGGGCAACAAGAGACCCAGTACTTC	CASSQVVGQQETQYF
TRBV9	few	TRBJ1-3	-	TGTGCCAGCAGCGTAGCTGGGGGGGCCTACTCTGGAAACACCATATATTTT	CASSVAGGAYSGNTIYF
TRBV2	few	TRBJ1-5	TRBD1	TGTGCCAGCAGCCCGACCGGGACAGGCCCCCAGCCCCAGCATTTT	CASSPTGTGPQPQHF
TRBV28	-	TRBJ1-6	TRBD1	TGTGCCAGCAGTTTACCCCAGACAGGGGGCGCATATTCACCCCTCCACTTT	CASSLPQTGGAYSPLHF
TRBV7-9	few	TRBJ2-1	-	TGTGCCAGCAGCTTAGGGGCAGGCGAGCAGTTCTTC	CASSLGAGEQFF
TRBV7-8	-	TRBJ2-1	-	TGTGCCAGCAGCTTTGGACAGACCCTAAACAATGAGCAGTTCTTC	CASSFGQTLNNEQFF
TRBV30	-	TRBJ1-4	-	TGTGCCCAACAGGGTGTGTCTAATGAAAAACTGTTTTTT	CAQQGVSNEKLFF
TRBV27	-	TRBJ1-2	TRBD1	TGTGCCAGCAGTACCCGGACAGGTCGGAGGACGGAAACGAACTATGGCTACACCTTC	CASSTRTGRRTETNYGYTF
TRBV5-1	-	TRBJ2-5	-	TGCGCCAGCAGCCAAAACAGGGGTGGAGGGCAAGAGACCCAGTACTTC	CASSQNRGGGQETQYF
TRBV7-9	-	TRBJ1-2	-	TGTGCCAGCAGCTTATCTCTAGGGGCCTCTAACTATGGCTACACCTTC	CASSLSLGASNYGYTF
TRBV11-2	-	TRBJ1-2	-	TGTGCCAGCAGCCCCCGGACGGGGGGAGGCTACACCTTC	CASSPRTGGGYTF
TRBV3-1/TRBV3-2	few	TRBJ1-1	-	TGTGCCAGCAGCCATTATGTTCCCGGTGCGGGCACTGAAGCTTTCTTT	CASSHYVPGAGTEAFF
TRBV25-1	-	TRBJ2-2	TRBD1	TGTGCCAGCAGTGACAGGACAGGGACGAACACCGGGGAGCTGTTTTTT	CASSDRTGTNTGELFF
TRBV28	-	TRBJ2-2	TRBD2	TGTGCCAGCAGTTTATCCGGACTAGCGGGGGGGCCCGGGGAGCTGTTTTTT	CASSLSGLAGGPGELFF
TRBV9	-	TRBJ1-5	-	TGTGCCAGCAGCGTAGGGGGAGGCTGGGAACCCCAGCATTTT	CASSVGGGWEPQHF
TRBV5-1	-	TRBJ1-2	TRBD1	TGCGCCAGCAGCTTGGAGCTTACAGGGGGCTTGAGTGGCTACACCTTC	CASSLELTGGLSGYTF
TRBV9	-	TRBJ1-6	-	TGTGCCAGCACGGGGGGCGGACTAAATTCACCCCTCCACTTT	CASTGGGLNSPLHF
TRBV5-1	-	TRBJ2-1	-	TGCGCCAGCAGCAACACCGGGACAGAGCAGTTCTTC	CASSNTGTEQFF
TRBV7-2	-	TRBJ1-2	TRBD1	TGTGCCAGCAGCATGACAGGGGGGGCTAACTATGGCTACACCTTC	CASSMTGGANYGYTF
TRBV7-9	few	TRBJ1-2	-	TGTGCCAGCAGCTTAGGGCGGGTCGGCTACACCTTC	CASSLGRVGYTF
TRBV18	-	TRBJ2-2	-	TGTGCCAGCTCACCCCAAGGGACATTGAACACCGGGGAGCTGTTTTTT	CASSPQGTLNTGELFF
TRBV2	-	TRBJ2-7	TRBD1	TGTGCCATGGGGACAGGGGAAGGATACGAGCAGTACTTC	CAMGTGEGYEQYF
TRBV10-1	-	TRBJ2-5	TRBD1	TGCGCCAGCAGTCCGACAGGGATCGAAGAGACCCAGTACTTC	CASSPTGIEETQYF
TRBV11-3	once	TRBJ1-1	TRBD1	TGTGCCAGCAGCTCTACAGGGGGAGAAGCTTTCTTT	CASSSTGGEAFF
TRBV6-6	-	TRBJ2-3	TRBD2	TGTGCCAGCAGTCAGACTAGCGGGGGGGAAATCACAGATACGCAGTATTTT	CASSQTSGGEITDTQYF
TRBV7-8	-	TRBJ1-2	-	TGTGCCAGCAGCTCCTCCCGTAACTATGGCTACACCTTC	CASSSSRNYGYTF
TRBV3-1/TRBV3-2	-	TRBJ2-2	-	TGTGCCAGCAGTCGCCAAGCGGGACACTACACCGGGGAGCTGTTTTTT	CASSRQAGHYTGELFF
TRBV7-6	-	TRBJ2-5	TRBD2	TGTGCCAGCAGCTTAGCGGGACTAGCGGGGGTAGAGACCCAGTACTTC	CASSLAGLAGVETQYF
TRBV5-8	-	TRBJ1-2	TRBD1	TGTGCCAGCAGACAAGGGACAGGCGGTCCGGGGGATGGCTACACCTTC	CASRQGTGGPGDGYTF
TRBV15	-	TRBJ1-1	-	TGTGCCACCAGCAGGGCTTCTCGCAGGGGGAACACTGAAGCTTTCTTT	CATSRASRRGNTEAFF
TRBV27	-	TRBJ1-2	-	TGTGCCAGCACTACCGGGGATGCGGGTGGCTACACCTTC	CASTTGDAGGYTF
TRBV5-1	-	TRBJ2-1	TRBD2	TGCGCCAGCAGTAGGGAGGGGCTATACAATGAGCAGTTCTTC	CASSREGLYNEQFF
TRBV11-2	once	TRBJ2-6	-	TGTGCCAGCAGCTTAGGACTCAGCTCTGGGGCCAACGTCCTGACTTTC	CASSLGLSSGANVLTF
TRBV7-2	few	TRBJ1-4	-	TGTGCCAGCAGCCTCACTTCCTATAATGAAAAACTGTTTTTT	CASSLTSYNEKLFF
TRBV5-5	-	TRBJ2-1	TRBD2	TGTGCCAGCAGCCGGGCCGGGACTAGCGGATACAATGAGCAGTTCTTC	CASSRAGTSGYNEQFF
TRBV12-3/TRBV12-4	once	TRBJ2-1	-	TGTGCCAGCAGTTTAACGCGGGGACGAGAGCAGTTCTTC	CASSLTRGREQFF
TRBV19	once	TRBJ1-1	TRBD1	TGTGCCAGTAGTACAGGGGGGTCGATGAACACTGAAGCTTTCTTT	CASSTGGSMNTEAFF
TRBV30	-	TRBJ1-1	-	TGTGCCTGCAACCCCGCAGGGAACACTGAAGCTTTCTTT	CACNPAGNTEAFF
TRBV19	-	TRBJ1-2	-	TGTGCCAGTAGTAACGGGTTTGGCTACACCTTC	CASSNGFGYTF
TRBV5-5	once	TRBJ2-5	-	TGTGCCAGCAGCTTGGTGGTCCCAGGGTTGGAAGAGACCCAGTACTTC	CASSLVVPGLEETQYF
TRBV18	once	TRBJ2-7	-	TGTGCCAGCTCACCAGAAACAGCCCCCTACTCCTACGAGCAGTACTTC	CASSPETAPYSYEQYF
TRBV5-8	few	TRBJ2-3	TRBD2	TGTGCCAGCAGCACTCCGGGACTAGCGAGGGATACGCAGTATTTT	CASSTPGLARDTQYF
TRBV12-3/TRBV12-4	-	TRBJ1-2	-	TGTGCCAGCAGTTTTTCCGGGGACTATGGCTACACCTTC	CASSFSGDYGYTF
TRBV30	-	TRBJ2-1	TRBD1	TGTGCCTGGAGTGTAACACAGGGGATAAACAATGAGCAGTTCTTC	CAWSVTQGINNEQFF
TRBV5-1	-	TRBJ2-1	TRBD2	TGCGCCAGCAGCTATAGCGGGGGGGCCGGTGAGCAGTTCTTC	CASSYSGGAGEQFF
TRBV5-1	-	TRBJ1-2	-	TGCGCCAGCAGCGAGCCTGTGAATGGCTACACCTTC	CASSEPVNGYTF
TRBV10-3	-	TRBJ2-7	TRBD1	TGTGCCATCAGACCGGGACAGGGGTTGAACGAGCAGTACTTC	CAIRPGQGLNEQYF
TRBV29-1	-	TRBJ2-1	TRBD2	TGCAGCGTTGAGGTGGGGCTAGCGGGGGGGAATGAGCAGTTCTTC	CSVEVGLAGGNEQFF
TRBV10-3	-	TRBJ1-2	-	TGTGCCATCACCCGGACAGAGTCTATGGCCTACACCTTC	CAITRTESMAYTF
TRBV12-3/TRBV12-4	-	TRBJ2-2	-	TGTGCCAGCAGGTATCGTTCCGGGGAGCTGTTTTTT	CASRYRSGELFF
TRBV10-1	-	TRBJ1-5	-	TGCGCCAGCGGAGTCGGGCAGGGACTCCGCCAGGGCAGCAATCAGCCCCAGCATTTT	CASGVGQGLRQGSNQPQHF
TRBV7-8	-	TRBJ1-2	TRBD1	TGTGCCAGCAGCTTAGTAGGGGGACAGGGGAACTATGGCTACACCTTC	CASSLVGGQGNYGYTF
TRBV3-1/TRBV3-2	-	TRBJ2-7	TRBD1	TGTGCCAGCAGCCAAGGGAGGACAGGGGGCTACGAGCAGTACTTC	CASSQGRTGGYEQYF
TRBV6-5	-	TRBJ1-4	-	TGTGCCAGCAGTTACTCGCCAGGAACTAATGAAAAACTGTTTTTT	CASSYSPGTNEKLFF